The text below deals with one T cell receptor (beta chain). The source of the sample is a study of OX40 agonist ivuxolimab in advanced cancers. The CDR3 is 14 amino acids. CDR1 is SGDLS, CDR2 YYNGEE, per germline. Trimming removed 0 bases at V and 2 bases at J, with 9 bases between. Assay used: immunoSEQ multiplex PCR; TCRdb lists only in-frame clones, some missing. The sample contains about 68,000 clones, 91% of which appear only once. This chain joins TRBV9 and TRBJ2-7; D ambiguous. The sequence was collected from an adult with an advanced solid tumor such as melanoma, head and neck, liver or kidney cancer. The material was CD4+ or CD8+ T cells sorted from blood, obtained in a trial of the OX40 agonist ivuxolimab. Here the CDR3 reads CASSVEATTYEQYF. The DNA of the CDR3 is TGTGCCAGCAGCGTAGAAGCGACGACCTACGAGCAGTACTTC.